This TCR beta chain was sequenced during a study of identical twins. The CDR3 spans 18 residues. The V end was cut by 2 bases, the J end by 7 bases, with 24 bases between. Germline CDR1 is SGHVS and CDR2 is FNYEAQ. Each donor (without exception) was a healthy Caucasian. In the case of this clonotype: Its matching antigen is unknown.

TCRdb reanalysed the 5' RACE reads using MiXCR and keeps one entry per CDR3 protein. This table has 300,000 to 400,000 distinct CDR3 sequences, 10% to 15% appearing once. Overall study results and limits: Within cord blood, abundant beta clonotypes carried fewer insertions, but memory repertoires showed no such trend. Twin pairs had excess sharing that was weaker in beta out-of-frame sequences. The same donors were not followed; conclusions instead depended on cross-sectional statistical analysis.

The sample was also reused in another study, on yellow fever vaccine responses in identical twins.

The specimen was CD8+ T cells sorted from blood. The V gene is TRBV7-6, the J gene TRBJ2-1; TRBD1 might be the D (6 bases). The TCR originated in a woman younger than 35 in good health. CDR3 sequence: CASSLRSGAQSGGNEQFF. The CDR3 nucleotides are TGTGCCAGCAGCTTAAGGTCAGGGGCCCAATCAGGTGGGAATGAGCAGTTCTTC.